Below are 12 T cell receptor beta chains sequenced from a single sample in a study of regulatory T cells in long-lasting Graves disease. Time point meaning: persistent/refractory GD, antithyroid drugs over 5 years with positive TRAb. TCR sequences were obtained from RNA taken from PBMCs. CDR3-region Arm-PCR and iRepertoire HTBI primers produced the TCR beta libraries. In TCRdb, the multiplex PCR reads were re-called with MiXCR into one record per CDR3 protein. The table shows about 660,000 distinct CDR3 sequences, with around 30% occurring only once. The specimen comprised peripheral blood mononuclear cells (PBMCs), sampled when the disease was refractory, from a patient treated with antithyroid drugs. The receptors come from a female donor with Graves disease.

This clonotype was detected only a few times. This chain joins TRBV29-1 and TRBJ1-2; 10 nucleotides agree with TRBD1. CDR1 and CDR2 (germline): SQVTM, ANQGSEA. V shed 4 bases and J 8 bases; nucleotides not matched to a gene: 10. The CDR3 covers 14 residues. The CDR3 region is CSVGEPGQGRGYTF. The CDR3 region has the DNA TGCAGCGTTGGGGAGCCGGGACAGGGGAGGGGCTACACCTTC.

A few counts support this clonotype. The chain recombines TRBV12-3 or TRBV12-4 with TRBJ1-5; no clear D. V shed 4 bases and J shed 4 bases, with 11 bases lying between them. The CDR3 contains 14 residues. The CDR3 region is CASSSFLGNQPQHF. The CDR3 nucleotides are TGTGCCAGCAGTTCCTTTCTGGGGAATCAGCCCCAGCATTTT.

This clonotype occurred a few times. The J gene is TRBJ1-1, the V gene TRBV20-1; D remains ambiguous. V gave up 1 base and J gave up 5 bases, with 14 bases separating them. CDR3 length: 14 residues. Germline V gene lookup returns CDR1 DFQATT and CDR2 SNEGSKA (reference sequence). CDR3 residues: CSARGFGVGTEAFF. CDR3 bases: TGCAGTGCTAGAGGTTTCGGGGTCGGGACTGAAGCTTTCTTT.

This chain links TRBV3-1 with TRBJ2-5, with 9 bases matching TRBD2. V shed 8 bases, J shed 4 bases, and the junction held 5 bases outside the gene matches. The CDR3 length is 13 residues. The germline gives CDR1 LGHDT, CDR2 YNNKEL (reference sequence). The CDR3 here is CASGWRGGETQYF. CDR3 nucleotide sequence: TGTGCCAGCGGATGGCGGGGGGGAGAGACCCAGTACTTC.

V is TRBV5-1 and J is TRBJ1-4, with unresolved D. Trimming removed 1 base from V and 8 bases from J, with 9 bases in between. Germline assignment: CDR1 SGHRS and CDR2 YFSETQ. The CDR3 has 13 residues. The CDR3 DNA sequence: TGCGCCAGCAGCTTGTTGGGTAGGGAAAAACTGTTTTTT. It is translated as CASSLLGREKLFF. Looking up the rest from reference TRBV5-1 and TRBJ1-4 gives the full variable domain: KAGVTQTPRYLIKTRGQQVTLSCSPISGHRSVSWYQQTPGQGLQFLFEYFSETQRNKGNFPGRFSGRQFSNSRSEMNVSTLELGDSALYLCASSLLGREKLFFGSGTQLSVL.

There are a few counts of this clonotype. The chain has TRBV12-3 or TRBV12-4 and TRBJ1-1; D unresolved. The ends were cut back, 3 bases at V and 3 bases at J, with 11 bases in the middle. This CDR3 is 14 amino acids long. The CDR3 region has the DNA TGTGCCAGCAGTTTCTTGGCCGGAGACACTGAAGCTTTCTTT. Translating it yields CASSFLAGDTEAFF.

The chain combines TRBV3-1 with TRBJ2-2; 10 bases agree with TRBD1. V was pared by 3 bases and J by 4 bases, with 5 bases of the junction left unmatched. CDR1 is LGHDT and CDR2 is YNNKEL in the germline V gene (reference sequence). There are 16 residues in the CDR3. CDR3 DNA sequence: TGTGCCAGCAGCCACAGACAGGGGGCGCGCACCGGGGAGCTGTTTTTT. Residues: CASSHRQGARTGELFF.

This rearrangement joins TRBV20-1 to TRBJ1-3; D gene uncertain. The germline V gene encodes CDR1 DFQATT and CDR2 SNEGSKA (reference sequence). V lost 2 bases, J lost 3 bases, and 8 bases lay in between. The CDR3 spans 13 residues. The CDR3 sequence is CSARKDFGNTIYF. In nucleotides, the CDR3 is TGCAGTGCTAGAAAGGACTTTGGAAACACCATATATTTT.

CDR3 nucleotides: TGTGCCAGCAGCCCCGTCCCGGGACAGGGAACCTACGAGCAGTACTTC. Amino acids: CASSPVPGQGTYEQYF. The V call is TRBV7-9, the J call TRBJ2-7; TRBD1 agrees at 9 bases. With 5 bases clipped from V and 2 bases from J, the junction kept 10 bases outside the gene matches. The CDR3 covers 16 residues. The V gene's germline CDR1 is SEHNR and CDR2 FQNEAQ (reference sequence).

This clonotype appeared a few times. This sequence joins TRBV5-1 and TRBJ2-7; TRBD2 agrees at 7 bases. The length of the CDR3 is 15 residues. In germline, CDR1 is SGHRS, CDR2 YFSETQ. The J segment lost 0 bases and the V segment lost 3 bases, leaving 6 bases of the junction unmatched. CDR3 in amino acids: CASSSGTTLSYEQYF. CDR3 DNA sequence: TGCGCCAGCAGCTCCGGGACTACCCTCTCCTACGAGCAGTACTTC.

The table lists this clonotype with a few counts. This sequence joins TRBV7-2 and TRBJ2-7; no definite D call. The CDR3 extends over 12 amino acids. Germline values: CDR1 SGHTA, CDR2 FQGNSA. V was clipped by 5 bases and J by 3 bases, with 8 bases between them. DNA of the CDR3: TGTGCCAGCAGCCCCCGGCACTACGAGCAGTACTTC. Amino acids: CASSPRHYEQYF.

This clonotype was counted many times. The J gene is TRBJ2-5, the V gene TRBV2, with TRBD1 identical over 9 bases. Germline loops: CDR1 SNHLY, CDR2 FYNNEI. CDR3 size: 16 residues. J gave up 0 bases and V 3 bases, and 5 bases lay outside the gene matches. The CDR3 region is CASSDYGTGNQETQYF. The CDR3 DNA sequence: TGTGCCAGCAGTGACTATGGGACAGGGAACCAAGAGACCCAGTACTTC.